These 22 T cell receptor beta chains were all obtained from the same sample, sequenced in a study of blood T cell repertoires in COVID-19. The method was immunoSEQ multiplex PCR; TCRdb's version includes in-frame clones alone and lacks a portion of them. The table has about 330,000 clones, 88% seen once. The sequenced material came from peripheral blood. Every receptor here comes from a woman in her 50s with active or convalescent COVID-19.

This clone was detected once. This chain links TRBV11-3 with TRBJ2-7; D unresolved. CDR3 size: 12 residues. The germline V gene encodes CDR1 SGHNT and CDR2 YENEEA. V was pared by 8 bases and J by 3 bases, with 11 bases between. CDR3 in amino acids: CASSGPSYEQYF. DNA of the CDR3: TGTGCCAGCTCTGGGCCAAGCTACGAGCAGTACTTC. Variable domain in full (rest from reference TRBV11-3 and TRBJ2-7): EAGVVQSPRYKIIEKKQPVAFWCNPISGHNTLYWYLQNLGQGPELLIRYENEEAVDDSQLPKDRFSAERLKGVDSTLKIQPAELGDSAVYLCASSGPSYEQYFGPGTRLTVT.

The CDR3 reads CARSPDGGTGELFF. The CDR3 DNA reads TGTGCCAGAAGCCCCGACGGGGGGACCGGGGAGCTGTTTTTT. The chain carries TRBV13 and TRBJ2-2, with TRBD2 matching 7 bases. The junction had 9 bases not matched to a gene; V was cut back by 9 bases and J by 5 bases. The CDR3 runs 14 residues. CDR1 is PRHDT, CDR2 FYEKMQ, per germline (reference sequence).

The chain links TRBV2 to TRBJ1-2; a weak D match, TRBD1 (5 bases). Trimming removed 3 bases at V and 10 bases at J, with 9 bases between. The CDR3 sequence is 11 residues long. The germline CDR1 and CDR2 sequences are SNHLY and FYNNEI. CDR3 loop: CASSELTVYTF. CDR3 DNA: TGTGCCAGCAGTGAGTTGACAGTCTACACCTTC.

The CDR3 loop is CASSTGFPEAFF. CDR3 nucleotides: TGTGCCAGCAGCACCGGGTTCCCTGAAGCTTTCTTT. This chain connects TRBV6-2 or TRBV6-3 to TRBJ1-1; D uncertain. Trimming pared 6 bases from V and 6 bases from J, leaving 11 bases between. The CDR3 consists of 12 residues. CDR1 is MNHEY and CDR2 is SVGEGT in the germline V gene.

The chain joins TRBV5-1 to TRBJ2-2, with 9 positions matching TRBD1. J was trimmed by 5 bases and V by 2 bases; bases with no gene match: 4. CDR1 and CDR2 from the germline V gene are SGHRS and YFSETQ. The CDR3 length is 15 residues. CDR3 region: CASSLTQGATGELFF. CDR3 DNA: TGCGCCAGCAGCTTAACACAGGGGGCTACCGGGGAGCTGTTTTTT.

The gene calls are TRBV29-1 and TRBJ2-7, with no clear D. Per the germline V gene, CDR1 is SQVTM and CDR2 is ANQGSEA. V dropped 6 bases and J dropped 4 bases, with 16 bases sitting between them. The CDR3 is 13 amino acids. This chain's CDR3 is CSVLTEIRYEQYF. The DNA of the CDR3 is TGCAGCGTCCTTACGGAGATCCGATACGAGCAGTACTTC.

The chain recombines TRBV10-3 with TRBJ2-7; weak D call: TRBD1 (6 bases). Trimming took 10 bases from V and 3 from J, leaving 16 bases between them. CDR1 ENHRY and CDR2 SYGVKD come from the germline V gene. The CDR3 length is 13 residues. The DNA for the CDR3 is TGTGCCACCAGGACAGATGATATCTACGAGCAGTACTTC. Residues: CATRTDDIYEQYF.

The rearrangement links TRBV5-5 to TRBJ1-2, with D uncertain. Trimming removed 1 base at V and 4 bases at J, with 11 bases between. This CDR3 is 14 amino acids long. Germline values: CDR1 SGHKS, CDR2 YYEKEE (reference sequence). This CDR3 is CASSLNGLSYGYTF. CDR3 sequence (DNA): TGTGCCAGCAGCTTGAACGGTCTATCCTATGGCTACACCTTC.

The chain uses TRBV7-6 and TRBJ2-2, with unresolved D. Trimming left V 4 bases short and J 4 bases short, with 7 bases between. Germline V gene sequence: CDR1 SGHVS, CDR2 FNYEAQ. This CDR3 contains 13 residues. DNA of the CDR3: TGTGCCAGCAGCTCTGCTATCACCGGGGAGCTGTTTTTT. Protein: CASSSAITGELFF. The variable domain in full, with the rest retrieved from reference TRBV7-6 and TRBJ2-2, is GAGVSQSPRYKVTKRGQDVALRCDPISGHVSLYWYRQALGQGPEFLTYFNYEAQQDKSGLPNDRFSAERPEGSISTLTIQRTEQRDSAMYRCASSSAITGELFFGEGSRLTVL.

This clone was observed a few times. The J gene is TRBJ2-2, the V gene TRBV21-1; the DNA was not used to check the table's D call, TRBD2. TRBV21-1 is designated a pseudogene. The CDR3 extends over 16 amino acids. CDR3 sequence: CARIRLAGFYTGELFF. The CDR3 DNA sequence: TGTGCCAGGATAAGACTAGCGGGATTTTACACCGGGGAGCTGTTTTTT.

The chain recombines TRBV10-3 with TRBJ2-3, with TRBD1 identical over 10 bases. The CDR3 length is 15 residues. Germline V CDR1 and CDR2: ENHRY, SYGVKD. The ends lost 4 bases at V and 5 bases at J; junction bases unmatched: 6. In DNA, the CDR3 is TGTGCCATCAGTGGGGGGGACAGGGGTGTAGATACGCAGTATTTT. Translated, it gives CAISGGDRGVDTQYF.

This clone was detected only once. The chain links TRBV7-2 to TRBJ2-3; TRBD2 matches 11 bases. This CDR3 comprises 16 residues. Unmatched junction bases numbered 10, after V lost 5 bases and J lost 6 bases. CDR1 and CDR2 from the germline V gene are SGHTA and FQGNSA. The CDR3 bases are TGTGCCAGCAGCACCCGACTAGCGGGGTTTGGGGATACGCAGTATTTT. Its translation is CASSTRLAGFGDTQYF.

The chain's CDR3 is CASSPPGQNTGELFF. The DNA for the CDR3 is TGTGCCAGCAGCCCGCCCGGACAGAACACCGGGGAGCTGTTTTTT. This chain joins TRBV11-3 and TRBJ2-2; a possible D gene is TRBD1 (5 bases). Trimming took 5 bases from V and 1 from J, leaving 11 bases between them. In germline, CDR1 is SGHNT, CDR2 YENEEA. There are 15 residues in the CDR3.

The V gene is TRBV5-1, the J gene TRBJ2-7; D unclear. Germline CDR1 SGHRS, CDR2 YFSETQ. Deletions cut 0 bases from V and 5 bases from J, with 12 bases between. This CDR3 contains 14 residues. CDR3 DNA: TGCGCCAGCAGCTTGGGTCAGTCTGGCCACGAGCAGTACTTC. Translated, it gives CASSLGQSGHEQYF.

This clone has only one observation. The J gene is TRBJ2-3, the V gene TRBV9; 9 bases line up with TRBD1. The CDR3 runs to 14 residues. V trimming: 0 bases; J trimming: 4 bases; junction bases outside the gene matches: 0. Germline assignment: CDR1 SGDLS and CDR2 YYNGEE. The CDR3 coding sequence is TGTGCCAGCAGCGTAGGACAGGGGGCAGATACGCAGTATTTT. Protein sequence: CASSVGQGADTQYF. The entire variable domain, with the rest obtained from reference TRBV9 and TRBJ2-3, is as follows: DSGVTQTPKHLITATGQRVTLRCSPRSGDLSVYWYQQSLDQGLQFLIQYYNGEERAKGNILERFSAQQFPDLHSELNLSSLELGDSALYFCASSVGQGADTQYFGPGTRLTVL.

The V call is TRBV6-5, the J call TRBJ1-1; D is perhaps TRBD1 (6 bases). This CDR3 is built from 15 residues. Germline V lookup: CDR1 MNHEY, CDR2 SVGAGI. V lost 0 bases and J lost 0, with 8 bases in between. The CDR3, as DNA: TGTGCCAGCAGTTACTCGGACAGAATGAACACTGAAGCTTTCTTT. The encoded protein is CASSYSDRMNTEAFF.

The chain carries TRBV30 and TRBJ2-1; 10 positions match TRBD2. The V segment lost 3 bases and the J segment 0 bases; nucleotides outside the gene matches: 8. This CDR3 has 17 residues. Looked up from germline, CDR1 is GTSNPN and CDR2 is SVGIG (reference sequence). Here the CDR3 DNA reads TGTGCCTGGAGGGCCTTTAGCGGGAGGACCTCCTACAATGAGCAGTTCTTC. Amino acid sequence: CAWRAFSGRTSYNEQFF.

The chain uses TRBV19 and TRBJ2-3; D may be TRBD2 (6 bases). The CDR3 runs to 14 residues. Germline V gene lookup returns CDR1 LNHDA and CDR2 SQIVND (reference sequence). Trimming shortened V by 3 bases and J by 2 bases, and 9 bases separated the two germline ends. CDR3 nucleotides: TGTGCCAGTAGTATGCGGGGACCCACAGATACGCAGTATTTT. Translation: CASSMRGPTDTQYF.

This chain uses TRBV19 with TRBJ1-1, with 10 bases matching TRBD1. The V gene end was trimmed by 5 bases and the J gene end by 0 bases; junction bases not matched to a gene: 12. CDR3 length: 18 amino acids. The germline V gene encodes CDR1 LNHDA and CDR2 SQIVND (reference sequence). CDR3 protein: CASSPRQGASYMNTEAFF. CDR3 DNA: TGTGCCAGTAGTCCAAGACAGGGGGCTTCCTATATGAACACTGAAGCTTTCTTT.

The rearrangement links TRBV18 to TRBJ2-7; D might be TRBD2 (5 bases). The V and J ends lost 6 bases and 6 bases respectively, with 12 bases between them. The germline V gene encodes CDR1 KGHSH and CDR2 LQKENI. The CDR3 contains 12 residues. CDR3 sequence: CASSIGVPEQYF. The CDR3 DNA is TGTGCCAGCTCCATCGGGGTTCCCGAGCAGTACTTC.

This clone was counted a few times. The rearrangement joins TRBV3-1 (or the pseudogene TRBV3-2) to TRBJ1-1, with TRBD1 as a possible D gene (6 bases). This CDR3 contains 17 residues. V lost 4 bases and J 0 bases, leaving 18 bases between the germline ends. Germline loops: CDR1 LGHDT, CDR2 YNNKEL (reference sequence). CDR3 protein: CASSPGPPGGMNTEAFF. CDR3 bases: TGTGCCAGCAGCCCCGGACCTCCGGGGGGCATGAACACTGAAGCTTTCTTT.

The chain recombines TRBV29-1 with TRBJ2-7; no firm D call. The V gene lost 6 bases and the J gene lost 5 bases, with 11 bases spanning the gap. Germline CDR1 SQVTM, CDR2 ANQGSEA. CDR3 length: 11 amino acids. In DNA, the CDR3 is TGCAGCGTCGTGGTGGGCCACGAGCAGTACTTC. Its protein product is CSVVVGHEQYF.